This T cell receptor (beta chain) was sequenced during a study of T cell responses to AZD1222 COVID-19 vaccine. Germline values: CDR1 SNHLY, CDR2 FYNNEI. The CDR3 is made up of 13 amino acids. Trimming took 3 bases from V and 7 from J, leaving 13 bases between them. Assay used: immunoSEQ multiplex PCR; TCRdb lists only in-frame clones, some missing. The sample lists about 120,000 clones, around 90% occurring once. General study results and limits: Regions left unmutated in variants are reportedly the target of nearly half of spike-specific TCRs. Seropositive AZD1222 recipients at baseline numbered only six or seven. Among vaccine-associated CD4 TCRs, coverage spanned spike, with dominance at 160-218 and 743-854. White British people made up most donors, females outnumbered males, and clonal diversity was possibly underestimated.

About this clone: Its target is unknown.

The V call is TRBV2, the J call TRBJ2-7; D is uncertain. The source is an adult who received the MenACWY meningococcal vaccine as a control. Material: peripheral blood, obtained 28 days after the second dose of the MenACWY control vaccine. The CDR3: CASSDWSQLEQYF. In nucleotides, the CDR3 is TGTGCCAGCAGTGATTGGTCCCAGTTAGAGCAGTACTTC.